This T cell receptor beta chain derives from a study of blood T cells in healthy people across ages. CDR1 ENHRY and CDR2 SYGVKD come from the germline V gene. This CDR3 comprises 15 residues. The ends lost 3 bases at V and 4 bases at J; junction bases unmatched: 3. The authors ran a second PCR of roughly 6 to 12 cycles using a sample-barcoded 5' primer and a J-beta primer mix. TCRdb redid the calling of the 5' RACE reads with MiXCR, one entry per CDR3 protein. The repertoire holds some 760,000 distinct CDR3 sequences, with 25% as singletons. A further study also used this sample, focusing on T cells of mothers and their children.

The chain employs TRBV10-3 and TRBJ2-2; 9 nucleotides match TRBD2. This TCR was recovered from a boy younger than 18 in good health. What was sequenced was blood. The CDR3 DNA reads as TGTGCCATCAGTGATTCAGCGGGAGGCACCGGGGAGCTGTTTTTT. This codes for CAISDSAGGTGELFF.